The clone carrying this TCR beta chain was picked up one time. This entry belongs to a study of control samples from healthy donors and cancer patients. CDR3 length equals 14 residues. Germline trimming cut 1 base from V and 3 bases from J; bases unmatched to any gene: 1. Germline lookup yields CDR1 SGHAT and CDR2 FQNNGV. Profiled with immunoSEQ multiplex PCR; TCRdb holds only in-frame clones, not every one. Of 210,000 or so clones in the sample, roughly nine tenths are singletons; the top ten hold approximately 1.8%. This sequence joins TRBV11-2 and TRBJ2-7, with TRBD1 matching 9 bases. The sequence was obtained from a man younger than 45 in good health. What was sequenced was blood. Here the CDR3 DNA reads TGTGCCAGCAGCTTAGTGGGACAGGGCTACGAGCAGTACTTC. Translating it yields CASSLVGQGYEQYF.